This T cell receptor beta chain was obtained from a study of PD-L1 blockade in urothelial cancer. Study-wide context: Median T cell yield per blood sample was more than 130,000 cells.

V was clipped by 1 base and J by 4 bases, with 17 bases between them. The V gene's germline CDR1 is LGHNA and CDR2 YNFKEQ. The CDR3 has 17 residues. The time point: pretreatment peripheral blood. Patients presented with locally advanced or metastatic urothelial carcinoma. Using immunoSEQ multiplex PCR, the repertoire was profiled, and TCRdb retains in-frame clones only, with some absent. Here the sample spans tens of thousands of clones, over 65% being singletons. The clonotype comes from a man aged 45-65 years with urothelial cancer. This chain links TRBV4-2 with TRBJ2-1; no reliable D call. The sample here was PBMCs, taken around atezolizumab (anti-PD-L1) treatment. The DNA for the CDR3 is TGTGCCAGCAGCCAAGTACCTAGAGATCCCTCTTACAATGAGCAGTTCTTC. Residues: CASSQVPRDPSYNEQFF.